One T cell receptor beta chain is described in this entry. Antigen unknown. TCRdb's copy holds only in-frame clones and misses some; the assay was immunoSEQ multiplex PCR. This sample has some 24,000 clones, with about 92% found just once. The ends lost 5 bases at V and 6 bases at J; junction bases unmatched: 4. The germline CDR1 and CDR2 sequences are SGHTA and FQGNSA. The CDR3 covers 14 residues. The data stem from a study of T cells in localized non-small cell lung cancer. Study results and caveats: With higher T cell density in blood came longer overall survival. Because only a single region of the tumor was sequenced, heterogeneity remains possible.

The chain couples TRBV7-2 to TRBJ2-2, with TRBD1 matching over 9 bases. This clonotype was sampled from a man between 40 and 70 years old with stage III squamous cell lung carcinoma. Sample: peripheral blood, taken before any cancer treatment. The DNA for the CDR3 is TGTGCCAGCAGCGCGGGACAGGGTCCCGGGGAGCTGTTTTTT. This codes for CASSAGQGPGELFF.